The 24 T cell receptor beta chains reported below all come from one sample, sequenced in a study of OX40 agonist ivuxolimab in advanced cancers. Here immunoSEQ multiplex PCR was the method, and the copy in TCRdb shows in-frame clones only, minus some. Here the sample spans about 70,000 clones, more than 80% being singletons. This material consisted of CD4+ or CD8+ T cells sorted from blood, taken in a trial of the OX40 agonist ivuxolimab. These TCRs come from an adult with an advanced solid tumor such as melanoma, head and neck, liver or kidney cancer.

The rearrangement joins TRBV7-9 to TRBJ2-1; no reliable D call. Looked up from germline, CDR1 is SEHNR and CDR2 is FQNEAQ (reference sequence). This CDR3 contains 14 residues. V shed 1 base and J shed 2 bases, with 6 bases lying between them. CDR3 nucleotide sequence: TGTGCCAGCAGCTTAGTTGGGGCCTACAATGAGCAGTTCTTC. It is translated as CASSLVGAYNEQFF.

This clone was observed once. The CDR3 DNA is TGTGCCATAGGAGACACAGATACGCAGTATTTT. Translation: CAIGDTDTQYF. J is TRBJ2-3 and V is TRBV19; D is uncertain. The germline V gene has CDR1 LNHDA and CDR2 SQIVND (reference sequence). This CDR3 contains 11 residues. Trimming removed 10 bases at V and 2 bases at J, with 7 bases between.

This rearrangement joins TRBV10-1 to TRBJ2-3, with 9 bases fitting TRBD1. CDR3 length: 14 residues. The germline V gene has CDR1 WNHNN and CDR2 SYGVQD (reference sequence). With V trimmed by 6 bases and J by 6 bases, 7 bases remained unmatched. CDR3 residues: CASSNRGQYDTQYF. The DNA of the CDR3 is TGCGCCAGCAGCAACAGGGGGCAATACGATACGCAGTATTTT.

The chain employs TRBV5-1 and TRBJ2-2, with 7 positions matching TRBD1. CDR3 size: 16 residues. The junction had 2 bases not matched to a gene; V was cut back by 0 bases and J by 0 bases. Germline V gene data show CDR1 as SGHRS and CDR2 as YFSETQ. The CDR3 loop reads CASSLAGQTNTGELFF. The DNA for the CDR3 is TGCGCCAGCAGCTTGGCGGGACAGACGAACACCGGGGAGCTGTTTTTT.

The J gene is TRBJ2-3, the V gene TRBV6-6; 7 bases align to TRBD2. The CDR3 is 15 amino acids. V dropped 4 bases and J dropped 5; count of bases not matched to a gene: 9. CDR1 and CDR2 (germline): MNHNY, SVGAGI (reference sequence). CDR3 loop: CASSSRGTGGDTQYF. CDR3 nucleotides: TGTGCCAGCAGTTCCCGCGGAACGGGGGGAGATACGCAGTATTTT.

The chain carries TRBV2 and TRBJ2-2; 10 nucleotides match TRBD2. J lost 3 bases, V lost 7 bases, and 5 bases had no gene match. CDR3 length: 15 residues. Germline V gene lookup returns CDR1 SNHLY and CDR2 FYNNEI. CDR3 sequence reads: CASTRGLAYTGELFF. The CDR3 DNA sequence: TGTGCCAGCACCAGGGGACTAGCGTACACCGGGGAGCTGTTTTTT.

The chain has TRBV6-5 and TRBJ2-5; maybe TRBD1 (5 bases). The DNA end favors TRBJ2-7, so the J call may be wrong. This CDR3 contains 12 residues. CDR1 and CDR2 from the germline V gene are MNHEY and SVGAGI. The CDR3 loop reads CASSDRAYEQYF. The CDR3 DNA reads TGTGCCAGCAGTGACAGAGCCTACGAGCAGTACTTC.

The rearrangement uses TRBV30 and TRBJ2-6, with a weak D call TRBD2 (5 bases). Germline V gene lookup returns CDR1 GTSNPN and CDR2 SVGIG (reference sequence). The V gene lost 6 bases and the J gene lost 0 bases, with 9 bases spanning the gap. CDR3 length: 14 amino acids. Here the CDR3 reads CACSRGSGANVLTF. CDR3 in DNA: TGTGCCTGTAGCCGGGGCTCTGGGGCCAACGTCCTGACTTTC.

The CDR3 sequence is CASSLDGKTQYF. In nucleotides, the CDR3 is TGTGCCAGCAGCTTAGATGGGAAGACCCAGTACTTC. The chain employs TRBV11-2 and TRBJ2-5; D uncertain. The CDR3 totals 12 residues. Germline V gives CDR1 SGHAT, CDR2 FQNNGV. Between the trimmed V and J ends, which lost 0 bases and 6 bases, there was a span of 5 bases.

The chain couples TRBV14 to TRBJ2-2; D ambiguous. There are 14 residues in the CDR3. Trimming removed 1 base from V and 4 bases from J, with 7 bases in between. Germline CDR1 is SGHDN and CDR2 is FVKESK. CDR3 protein: CASSQATFTGELFF. The CDR3 DNA sequence: TGTGCCAGCAGCCAAGCCACGTTCACCGGGGAGCTGTTTTTT.

The chain is built from TRBV27 and TRBJ1-1, with 8 bases that match TRBD1. The CDR3 spans 15 residues. Germline V gives CDR1 MNHEY, CDR2 SMNVEV (reference sequence). Trimming at V came to 2 bases and at J to 5 bases, leaving 7 bases not matched to a gene. CDR3 region: CASSLADRERTEAFF. The CDR3 DNA reads TGTGCCAGCAGTTTAGCGGACAGGGAGAGGACTGAAGCTTTCTTT.

The rearrangement joins TRBV19 to TRBJ2-1; the match to TRBD1 covers 11 bases. Germline V gene data show CDR1 as LNHDA and CDR2 as SQIVND (reference sequence). Trimming took 6 bases from V and 9 from J; bases not matched to a gene: 10. This CDR3 has 15 amino acids. The CDR3 DNA sequence: TGTGCCAGTAGAAGGTCTGGACAGGGGGCGGGTGAGCAGTTCTTC. It is translated as CASRRSGQGAGEQFF.

The chain links TRBV7-8 to TRBJ2-6; a possible D gene is TRBD2 (6 bases). There are 16 residues in the CDR3. CDR1 SGHVS and CDR2 FQNEAQ come from the germline V gene. Trimming removed 5 bases at V and 2 bases at J, with 13 bases between. The CDR3 protein is CASSPRDFAGANVLTF. The DNA of the CDR3 is TGTGCCAGCAGCCCCCGGGACTTCGCTGGGGCCAACGTCCTGACTTTC.

V is TRBV28 and J is TRBJ2-1; D perhaps matches TRBD2 (5 bases). CDR1 MDHEN and CDR2 SYDVKM come from the germline V gene. The CDR3 totals 14 residues. The V gene lost 5 bases and the J gene lost 0 bases, with 8 bases spanning the gap. CDR3 sequence: CASSSGLSYNEQFF. The DNA of the CDR3 is TGTGCCAGCAGTAGCGGCCTCTCCTACAATGAGCAGTTCTTC.

As DNA, the CDR3 is TGTGCCAGCAGTTACCGGGACAGGGGGCCAGATACGCAGTATTTT. Translated: CASSYRDRGPDTQYF. The V gene is TRBV7-9, the J gene TRBJ2-3, with TRBD1 identical over 12 bases. V was clipped by 6 bases and J by 4 bases; unmatched bases: 5. The CDR3 is 15 amino acids. Looked up from germline, CDR1 is SEHNR and CDR2 is FQNEAQ (reference sequence).

The chain employs TRBV6-5 and TRBJ2-7; tentatively, D is TRBD1 (5 bases). CDR1 and CDR2 (germline): MNHEY, SVGAGI. Trimming stripped 0 bases from V and 1 base from J, with 10 bases between. This CDR3 is 15 amino acids long. CDR3 amino acids: CASSYSLRGSYEQYF. CDR3 nucleotides: TGTGCCAGCAGTTACTCGCTTAGGGGTTCCTACGAGCAGTACTTC.

The chain is built from TRBV10-3 and TRBJ2-3; D may be TRBD2 (6 bases). This CDR3 is built from 14 residues. Germline CDR1 and CDR2: ENHRY and SYGVKD. Trimming removed 5 bases from V and 0 bases from J, with 9 bases in between. CDR3 coding DNA: TGTGCCATCAGTCCCGGGACTAGCACAGATACGCAGTATTTT. Translated, it gives CAISPGTSTDTQYF.

The chain has TRBV6-1 and TRBJ1-2; D is uncertain. The CDR3 length is 12 residues. Per germline, CDR1 MNHNS and CDR2 SASEGT. V was pared by 2 bases and J by 7 bases, with 8 bases between. The chain's CDR3 is CASSELSGGYTF. The CDR3 DNA reads as TGTGCCAGCAGTGAATTGTCGGGTGGCTACACCTTC.

CDR3 sequence (DNA): TGTGCCAGCAGTGAAGGAAGGACTTACAATGAGCAGTTCTTC. Protein sequence: CASSEGRTYNEQFF. The chain employs TRBV6-1 and TRBJ2-1, with D perhaps matching TRBD2 (5 bases). The V gene's germline CDR1 is MNHNS and CDR2 SASEGT. CDR3 length: 14 amino acids. The V and J ends lost 1 base and 4 bases respectively, with 8 bases between them.

This chain joins TRBV2 and TRBJ1-5, with 7 bases fitting TRBD1. Per germline, CDR1 SNHLY and CDR2 FYNNEI. The CDR3 totals 16 residues. J was trimmed by 2 bases and V by 2 bases; bases with no gene match: 6. CDR3 in amino acids: CASSEQGVLGNQPQHF. DNA for the CDR3: TGTGCCAGCAGTGAACAGGGGGTGTTGGGCAATCAGCCCCAGCATTTT.

As for this clone: The same CDR3 can be traced to other DNA sequences in this sample. The genes are TRBV5-6 and TRBJ2-1; D not certain. V dropped 4 bases and J dropped 4 bases, with 9 bases sitting between them. The CDR3 length is 13 residues. Germline CDR1 and CDR2: SGHDT and YYEEEE. The DNA for the CDR3 is TGTGCCAGCAGCCTTAGACGGTACAATGAGCAGTTCTTC. Amino acid sequence: CASSLRRYNEQFF.

In this sample, this clone turned up once. The chain carries TRBV25-1 and TRBJ2-1, with D tentatively TRBD2 (6 bases). This CDR3 is 16 amino acids long. V was pared by 4 bases and J by 0 bases, with 13 bases between. Germline assignment: CDR1 MGHDK and CDR2 SYGVNS. The CDR3 DNA sequence: TGTGCCAGCAGTGGTCTAGCGTTTAGCTCCTACAATGAGCAGTTCTTC. This gives the protein CASSGLAFSSYNEQFF.

This chain joins TRBV7-8 and TRBJ1-3; D gene unclear. In germline, CDR1 is SGHVS, CDR2 FQNEAQ. Trimming left V 1 base short and J 0 bases short, with 4 bases between. CDR3 length: 14 amino acids. The CDR3 region has the DNA TGTGCCAGCAGCTTAGAATACTCTGGAAACACCATATATTTT. Protein product: CASSLEYSGNTIYF.

This rearrangement joins TRBV12-5 to TRBJ1-1; D unclear. This CDR3 region has 13 residues. CDR1 LGHNT and CDR2 FRNRAP come from the germline V gene. The V end lost 1 base, the J end lost 8 bases, and 11 bases lay between the germline ends. This CDR3 reads CASGLEPGIEAFF. CDR3 bases: TGTGCTAGTGGTTTGGAGCCGGGAATCGAAGCTTTCTTT.